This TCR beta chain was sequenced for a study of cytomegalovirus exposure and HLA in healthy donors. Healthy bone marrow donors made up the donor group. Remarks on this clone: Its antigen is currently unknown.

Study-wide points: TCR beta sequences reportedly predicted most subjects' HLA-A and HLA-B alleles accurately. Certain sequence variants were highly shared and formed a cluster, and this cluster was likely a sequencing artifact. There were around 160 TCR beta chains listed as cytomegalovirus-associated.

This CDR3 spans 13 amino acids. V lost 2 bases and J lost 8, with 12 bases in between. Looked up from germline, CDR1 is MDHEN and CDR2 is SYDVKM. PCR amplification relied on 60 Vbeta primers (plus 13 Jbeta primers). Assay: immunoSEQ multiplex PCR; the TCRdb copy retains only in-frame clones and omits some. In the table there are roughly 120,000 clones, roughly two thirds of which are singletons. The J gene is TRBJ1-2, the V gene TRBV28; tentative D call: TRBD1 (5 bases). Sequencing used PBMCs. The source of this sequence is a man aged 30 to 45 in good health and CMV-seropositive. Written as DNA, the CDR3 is TGTGCCAGCAGTTTACCAGGGATGGGGGGCTACACCTTC. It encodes CASSLPGMGGYTF.